This TCR beta chain was recorded in a study of shared clonotypes between healthy human individuals. Points from the study as a whole: Tissue TCR repertoires likely differ from these blood-only repertoires.

A remark on this clone: The antigen is unknown.

This CDR3 has 15 amino acids. V was clipped by 4 bases and J by 3 bases, with 13 bases between them. Per germline, CDR1 SGHTA and CDR2 FQGNSA. Measured with immunoSEQ multiplex PCR; TCRdb has only the in-frame clones, and not every one. Of 400,000 to 600,000 clones listed, 75% to 85% are singletons. The sequence came from a woman aged 40 to 50 in good health. Some clones in this sample may be carry-over from other donors' samples. Sequencing used PBMCs. This chain connects TRBV7-2 to TRBJ1-5; D might be TRBD1 (6 bases). CDR3: CASSWGGRNNQPQHF. The CDR3 DNA is TGTGCCAGCAGCTGGGGGGGCAGAAACAATCAGCCCCAGCATTTT.